These 25 T cell receptor beta chains originate from one sample sequenced in a study of T-cell memory formation after mild COVID-19. In TCRdb, the 5' RACE reads were re-called with MiXCR into one record per CDR3 protein. The sample contains 350,000 to 500,000 distinct CDR3 sequences, roughly a quarter of which appear only once. The sequencing input was PBMCs or a T cell subset sorted from them (not recorded which). The receptors originated from an adult woman who had mild COVID-19 (a few samples of this study predate the infection). Cell type and time point are not known.

This sequence joins TRBV7-9 and TRBJ1-3; no firm D call. In germline, CDR1 is SEHNR, CDR2 FQNEAQ (reference sequence). Trimming left V 2 bases short and J 0 bases short, with 20 bases between. This CDR3 is built from 19 residues. The CDR3 nucleotides read TGTGCCAGCAGCTTAATCAGTCCCTCGACTGCCTCCTCTGGAAACACCATATATTTT. Its protein is CASSLISPSTASSGNTIYF.

This chain links TRBV25-1 with TRBJ1-1, with TRBD1 as a possible D gene (5 bases). The V end was cut by 3 bases, the J end by 3 bases, with 8 bases between. The CDR3 loop spans 13 amino acids. Germline CDR1 and CDR2: MGHDK and SYGVNS. The CDR3 nucleotides are TGTGCCAGCAGTGATTGGGGGTACACTGAAGCTTTCTTT. This encodes CASSDWGYTEAFF.

The V gene is TRBV6-5, the J gene TRBJ2-3; D is uncertain. The germline CDR1 and CDR2 sequences are MNHEY and SVGAGI. The CDR3 is made up of 16 amino acids. Trimming left V 0 bases short and J 2 bases short, with 12 bases between. Here the CDR3 reads CASSYSWPIYTDTQYF. For the CDR3, the DNA is TGTGCCAGCAGTTACTCTTGGCCGATATACACAGATACGCAGTATTTT.

This clonotype was counted a few times. The CDR3 reads CATSDSLAGEQFF. DNA of the CDR3: TGTGCCACCAGTGATTCGCTAGCGGGAGAGCAGTTCTTC. The V gene is TRBV24-1, the J gene TRBJ2-1; 9 bases match TRBD2. J lost 10 bases, V lost 2 bases, and 2 bases had no gene match. The CDR3 contains 13 residues. Germline CDR1 and CDR2: KGHDR and SFDVKD.

The chain has TRBV30 and TRBJ2-3; possible D gene TRBD1, 6 bases. From germline, CDR1 is GTSNPN and CDR2 SVGIG (reference sequence). Trimming left V 3 bases short and J 0 bases short, with 13 bases between. This CDR3 has 15 amino acids. In nucleotides, the CDR3 is TGTGCCTGGAGCCGTACAGGGTCTAGCACAGATACGCAGTATTTT. It specifies CAWSRTGSSTDTQYF.

The sample holds a few counts of this clonotype. The V and J genes are TRBV29-1 and TRBJ2-5; TRBD2 agrees at 14 bases. This CDR3 contains 15 residues. The ends lost 4 bases at V and 5 bases at J; junction bases unmatched: 6. Germline assignment: CDR1 SQVTM and CDR2 ANQGSEA. DNA of the CDR3: TGCAGCGTTGGACTAGCGGGGGGGCCTTGGGAGACCCAGTACTTC. Translated: CSVGLAGGPWETQYF.

The sample holds a few counts of this clonotype. The genes are TRBV29-1 and TRBJ2-5, with 9 bases matching TRBD1. The germline V gene has CDR1 SQVTM and CDR2 ANQGSEA. Losses at the gene ends were 6 bases for V and 10 bases for J; bases not matched to a gene: 15. The CDR3 consists of 14 residues. In DNA form, the CDR3 reads TGCAGCGTCCCACTGGGACAGGGCGAAGGGGACCAGTACTTC. Translation gives CSVPLGQGEGDQYF.

The chain is built from TRBV7-9 and TRBJ2-1; TRBD2 is a possible D gene (5 bases). Trimming took off 5 bases at V and 0 bases at J, with 11 bases between the two ends. CDR1 is SEHNR, CDR2 FQNEAQ, per germline (reference sequence). This CDR3 is built from 15 residues. The DNA for the CDR3 is TGTGCCAGCAGCCCGGAGCGGAACTCCTACAATGAGCAGTTCTTC. Its translation is CASSPERNSYNEQFF.

The chain employs TRBV4-2 and TRBJ2-1, with 11 bases aligning to TRBD2. This CDR3 is 16 amino acids long. Germline V gives CDR1 LGHNA, CDR2 YNFKEQ. J gave up 4 bases and V 4 bases, and 6 bases lay outside the gene matches. Written as DNA, the CDR3 is TGTGCCAGCAGCCGAACCTGGACTAGCGGGTACAATGAGCAGTTCTTC. Protein product: CASSRTWTSGYNEQFF.

This clonotype was seen a handful of times. The chain recombines TRBV5-1 with TRBJ2-5; 7 bases match TRBD2. Germline-derived CDR1 and CDR2 are SGHRS and YFSETQ. The CDR3 sequence is 19 residues long. J was trimmed by 5 bases and V by 4 bases; bases with no gene match: 23. The CDR3 bases are TGCGCCAGCAGCCCTCCGGGCCCCGAGGTTTACTTCGGGGGGGAGACCCAGTACTTC. Its protein product is CASSPPGPEVYFGGETQYF.

The chain is built from TRBV6-2 or TRBV6-3 and TRBJ1-4; weak D call: TRBD1 (5 bases). CDR3 size: 15 residues. Germline V lookup: CDR1 MNHEY, CDR2 SVGEGT. V lost 6 bases to trimming and J lost 7 bases, with 18 bases between them. The CDR3: CASSPGGTVSEKLFF. The CDR3 DNA follows: TGTGCCAGCAGCCCCGGTGGGACTGTGAGTGAAAAACTGTTTTTT.

This clonotype was seen repeatedly, ten times or more. The junction departs from the called germline gene at one end, perhaps through a read error. This chain connects TRBV7-7 to TRBJ2-1; TRBD2 aligns across 8 bases. CDR1 and CDR2 (germline): SSHAT, FNYEAQ (reference sequence). The CDR3 sequence is 14 residues long. Written as DNA, the CDR3 is TGTGCTAGCAGCCCGGGGGGGGATCGGAATGAGCAGTTCTTC. Its translation: CASSPGGDRNEQFF. The variable domain in full, with the rest retrieved from reference TRBV7-7 and TRBJ2-1, is GAGVSQSPRYKVTKRGQDVTLRCDPISSHATLYWYQQALGQGPEFLTYFNYEAQPDKSGLPSDRFSAERPEGSISTLTIQRTEQRDSAMYRCASSPGGDRNEQFFGPGTRLTVL.

The chain recombines TRBV11-3 with TRBJ1-1; D is possibly TRBD1 (6 bases). Trimming cost V 0 bases and J 1 base, with 9 bases left between them. The CDR3 has 15 residues. Per germline, CDR1 SGHNT and CDR2 YENEEA. CDR3 DNA: TGTGCCAGCAGCTTAGATCCGACAGGGAACACTGAAGCTTTCTTT. Translating gives CASSLDPTGNTEAFF.

This sequence joins TRBV7-2 and TRBJ2-1, with TRBD2 identical over 11 bases. Germline loops: CDR1 SGHTA, CDR2 FQGNSA. This CDR3 comprises 16 residues. Trimming at V came to 4 bases and at J to 7 bases, leaving 9 bases not matched to a gene. The CDR3: CASSSSLGLAANEQFF. The CDR3 DNA sequence: TGTGCCAGCAGCTCTTCATTGGGACTAGCGGCGAATGAGCAGTTCTTC.

This clonotype was counted only a few times. This chain uses TRBV12-3 or TRBV12-4 with TRBJ1-5, with D hard to call. Trimming took off 0 bases at V and 8 bases at J, with 8 bases between the two ends. This CDR3 is built from 13 residues. CDR3 coding DNA: TGTGCCAGCAGTTTAGCCTGGCCTGAGCCCCAGCATTTT. Encoded protein: CASSLAWPEPQHF.

This clonotype was recorded a few times. The chain links TRBV7-9 to TRBJ2-1; D remains ambiguous. Per germline, CDR1 SEHNR and CDR2 FQNEAQ (reference sequence). The CDR3 sequence is 9 residues long. V was trimmed by 10 bases and J by 5 bases, leaving 3 bases between them. In DNA form, the CDR3 reads TGTGCCACAAACAATGAGCAGTTCTTC. Translated: CATNNEQFF. Variable domain in full (rest from reference TRBV7-9 and TRBJ2-1): DTGVSQNPRHKITKRGQNVTFRCDPISEHNRLYWYRQTLGQGPEFLTYFQNEAQLEKSRLLSDRFSAERPKGSFSTLEIQRTEQGDSAMYLCATNNEQFFGPGTRLTVL.

This clonotype was detected ten times or more. The chain uses TRBV5-1 and TRBJ2-4; D perhaps matches TRBD1 (6 bases). Germline assignment: CDR1 SGHRS and CDR2 YFSETQ. The CDR3 has 16 residues. V was shortened by 5 bases and J by 2 bases, with 17 bases between the two germline ends. CDR3 coding DNA: TGCGCCAGCAGAGATACAGGGACGGGGTCCAAAAACATTCAGTACTTC. Translation gives CASRDTGTGSKNIQYF.

This rearrangement joins TRBV21-1 to TRBJ2-3. TRBV21-1 is described as a pseudogene. This CDR3 region has 13 residues. CDR3 coding DNA: TGTGCCAGCAATCATGGTTATTCAGATACGCAGTATTTT. Translating gives CASNHGYSDTQYF.

This clonotype appeared a few times. The chain uses TRBV12-3 or TRBV12-4 and TRBJ1-1; D remains unclear. CDR3 length: 12 amino acids. Trimming took off 1 base at V and 7 bases at J, with 7 bases between the two ends. CDR3 loop: CASSLDMIEAFF. CDR3 nucleotide sequence: TGTGCCAGCAGTTTAGACATGATTGAAGCTTTCTTT.

Note on this clonotype: An end of the junction does not agree with germline; a read error may underlie this. V gene TRBV7-3 combines with J gene TRBJ1-1; D not resolved. This CDR3 is built from 14 residues. Germline V CDR1 and CDR2: SGHTA, FQGTGA. The CDR3 loop reads CASSLTSSGTEAFF. CDR3 nucleotide sequence: TGTGCCAGCAGCCTAACCTCGAGTGGTACTGAAGCTTTCTTT.

The V call is TRBV20-1, the J call TRBJ2-7; TRBD1 agrees at 9 bases. Per germline, CDR1 DFQATT and CDR2 SNEGSKA (reference sequence). The CDR3 runs to 15 residues. V trimming: 6 bases; J trimming: 0 bases; junction bases outside the gene matches: 9. The CDR3 sequence is CSANEPGQGSYEQYF. Here the CDR3 DNA reads TGCAGTGCAAATGAACCGGGACAGGGCTCCTACGAGCAGTACTTC.

This clonotype was detected ten times or more. The chain has TRBV9 and TRBJ2-2, with D perhaps being TRBD1 or TRBD2 (5 bases each). Per the germline V gene, CDR1 is SGDLS and CDR2 is YYNGEE. The V end was cut by 4 bases, the J end by 0 bases, with 10 bases between. The CDR3 loop spans 15 amino acids. CDR3 DNA: TGTGCCAGCAGCTCCGGGACCACGAACACCGGGGAGCTGTTTTTT. It is translated as CASSSGTTNTGELFF.

This CDR3 is CASSLTPSGGYGDTQYF. The CDR3 bases are TGTGCCAGCAGCTTGACCCCAAGCGGGGGGTACGGCGATACGCAGTATTTT. The rearrangement links TRBV7-9 to TRBJ2-3; 9 bases line up with TRBD2. CDR3 length equals 17 residues. The ends lost 3 bases at V and 6 bases at J; junction bases unmatched: 13. Germline loops: CDR1 SEHNR, CDR2 FQNEAQ (reference sequence).

With respect to this clonotype: An end of the junction differs from the germline gene, which may be a read error. The chain has TRBV7-7 and TRBJ2-1; 11 positions match TRBD2. The CDR3 has 14 residues. Germline-derived CDR1 and CDR2 are SSHAT and FNYEAQ (reference sequence). CDR3 DNA sequence: TGTGCTAGCAGCATTAGCGGGAGGGGTAATGAGCAGTTCTTC. It yields the protein CASSISGRGNEQFF.

This clonotype was counted only a few times. The chain carries TRBV4-2 and TRBJ2-3; 10 bases line up with TRBD2. The germline V gene encodes CDR1 LGHNA and CDR2 YNFKEQ. Trimming cost V 1 base and J 0 bases; bases outside gene matches: 13. The CDR3 runs 20 residues. CDR3 residues: CASSQGPPAGGPSSTDTQYF. CDR3 coding DNA: TGTGCCAGCAGCCAAGGCCCTCCAGCGGGAGGGCCCTCGAGCACAGATACGCAGTATTTT.